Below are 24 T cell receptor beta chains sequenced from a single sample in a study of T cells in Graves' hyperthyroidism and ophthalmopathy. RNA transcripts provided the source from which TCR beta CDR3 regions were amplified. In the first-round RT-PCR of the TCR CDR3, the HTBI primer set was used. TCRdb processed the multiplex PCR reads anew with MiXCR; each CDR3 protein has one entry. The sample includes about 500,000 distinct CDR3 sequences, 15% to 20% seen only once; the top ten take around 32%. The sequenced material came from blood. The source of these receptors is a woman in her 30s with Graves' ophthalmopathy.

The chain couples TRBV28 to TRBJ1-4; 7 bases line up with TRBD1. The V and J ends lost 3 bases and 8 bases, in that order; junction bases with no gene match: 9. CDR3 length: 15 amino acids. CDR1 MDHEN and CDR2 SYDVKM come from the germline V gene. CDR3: CASSLEGAVGEKLFF. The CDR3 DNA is TGTGCCAGCAGTTTGGAGGGGGCGGTAGGGGAAAAACTGTTTTTT. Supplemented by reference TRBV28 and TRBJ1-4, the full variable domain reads DVKVTQSSRYLVKRTGEKVFLECVQDMDHENMFWYRQDPGLGLRLIYFSYDVKMKEKGDIPEGYSVSREKKERFSLILESASTNQTSMYLCASSLEGAVGEKLFFGSGTQLSVL.

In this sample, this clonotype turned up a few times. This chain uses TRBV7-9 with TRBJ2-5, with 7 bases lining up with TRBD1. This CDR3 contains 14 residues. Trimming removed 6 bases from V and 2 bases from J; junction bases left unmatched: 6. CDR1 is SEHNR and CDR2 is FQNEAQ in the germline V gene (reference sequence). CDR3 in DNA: TGTGCCAGCAGGCCGACAGGGAATCAAGAGACCCAGTACTTC. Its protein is CASRPTGNQETQYF. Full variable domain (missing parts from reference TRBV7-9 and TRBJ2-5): DTGVSQNPRHKITKRGQNVTFRCDPISEHNRLYWYRQTLGQGPEFLTYFQNEAQLEKSRLLSDRFSAERPKGSFSTLEIQRTEQGDSAMYLCASRPTGNQETQYFGPGTRLLVL.

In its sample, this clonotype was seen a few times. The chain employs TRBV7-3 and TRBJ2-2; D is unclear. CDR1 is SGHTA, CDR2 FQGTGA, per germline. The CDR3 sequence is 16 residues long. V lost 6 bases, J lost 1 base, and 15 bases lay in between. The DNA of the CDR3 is TGTGCCAGCAGTAAAAATGAACATCTGAACACCGGGGAGCTGTTTTTT. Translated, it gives CASSKNEHLNTGELFF.

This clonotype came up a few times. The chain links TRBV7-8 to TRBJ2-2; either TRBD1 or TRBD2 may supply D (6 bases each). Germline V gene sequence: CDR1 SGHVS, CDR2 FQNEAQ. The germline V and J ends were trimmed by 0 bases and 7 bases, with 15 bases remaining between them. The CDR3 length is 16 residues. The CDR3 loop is CASSLAAGTGFGELFF. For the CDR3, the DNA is TGTGCCAGCAGCTTAGCGGCGGGAACAGGGTTCGGGGAGCTGTTTTTT.

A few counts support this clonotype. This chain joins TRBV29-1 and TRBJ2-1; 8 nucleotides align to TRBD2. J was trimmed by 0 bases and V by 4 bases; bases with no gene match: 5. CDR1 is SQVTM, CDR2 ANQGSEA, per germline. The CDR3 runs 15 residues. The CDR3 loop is CSVGGGRSSYNEQFF. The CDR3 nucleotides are TGCAGCGTTGGAGGCGGGAGGAGCTCCTACAATGAGCAGTTCTTC.

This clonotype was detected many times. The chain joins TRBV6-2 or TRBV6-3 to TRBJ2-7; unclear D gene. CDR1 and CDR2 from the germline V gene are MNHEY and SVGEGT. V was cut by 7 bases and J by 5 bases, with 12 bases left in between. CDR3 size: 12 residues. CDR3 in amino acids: CASMAGFHEQYF. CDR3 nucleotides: TGTGCCAGCATGGCAGGTTTCCACGAGCAGTACTTC.

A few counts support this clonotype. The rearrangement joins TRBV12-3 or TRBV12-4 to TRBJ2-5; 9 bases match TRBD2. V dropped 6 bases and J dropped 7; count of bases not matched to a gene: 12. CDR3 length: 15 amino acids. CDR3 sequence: CASRYKAGGPGTQYF. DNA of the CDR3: TGTGCCAGCAGATATAAAGCGGGGGGCCCCGGGACCCAGTACTTC.

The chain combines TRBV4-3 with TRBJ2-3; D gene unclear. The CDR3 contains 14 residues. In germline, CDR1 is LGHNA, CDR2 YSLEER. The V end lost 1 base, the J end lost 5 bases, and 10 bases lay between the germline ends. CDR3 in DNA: TGCGCCAGCAGCCAAGGGCCTGGTAGAGATACGCAGTATTTT. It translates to CASSQGPGRDTQYF.

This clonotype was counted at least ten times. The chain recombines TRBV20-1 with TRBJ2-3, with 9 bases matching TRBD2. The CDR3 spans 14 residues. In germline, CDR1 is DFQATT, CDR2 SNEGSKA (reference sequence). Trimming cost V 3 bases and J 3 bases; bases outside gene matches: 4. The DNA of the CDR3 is TGCAGTGCTAGTTTAGCGGGAGTTACAGATACGCAGTATTTT. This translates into CSASLAGVTDTQYF.

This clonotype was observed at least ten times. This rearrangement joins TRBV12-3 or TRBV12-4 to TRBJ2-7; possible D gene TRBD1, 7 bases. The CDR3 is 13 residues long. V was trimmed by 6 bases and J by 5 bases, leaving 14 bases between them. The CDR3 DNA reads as TGTGCCAGCAGCCCCGCCAGGGGGGACGAGCAGTACTTC. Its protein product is CASSPARGDEQYF.

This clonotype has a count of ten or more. The CDR3 loop reads CSATAQGTYEQYF. In DNA form, the CDR3 reads TGCAGTGCTACGGCCCAGGGGACCTACGAGCAGTACTTC. J is TRBJ2-7 and V is TRBV20-1; D possibly corresponds to TRBD1 (6 bases). The CDR3 has 13 residues. CDR1 DFQATT and CDR2 SNEGSKA come from the germline V gene (reference sequence). Trimming shortened V by 4 bases and J by 2 bases, and 12 bases separated the two germline ends.

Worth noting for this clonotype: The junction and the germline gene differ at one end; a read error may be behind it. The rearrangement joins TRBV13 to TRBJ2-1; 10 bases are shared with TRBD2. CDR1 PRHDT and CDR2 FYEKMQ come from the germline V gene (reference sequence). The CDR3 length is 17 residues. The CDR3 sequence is CASSAGLAASSYNEQFF. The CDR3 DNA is TGCGCCAGCAGCGCTGGACTAGCGGCCAGCTCCTACAATGAGCAGTTCTTC.

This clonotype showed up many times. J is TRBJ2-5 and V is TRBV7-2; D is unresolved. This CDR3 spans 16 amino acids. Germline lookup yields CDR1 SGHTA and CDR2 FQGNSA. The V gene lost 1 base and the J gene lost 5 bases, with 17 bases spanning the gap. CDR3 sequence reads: CASSLVRWMKWETQYF. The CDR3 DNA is TGTGCCAGCAGCTTAGTCCGATGGATGAAGTGGGAGACCCAGTACTTC.

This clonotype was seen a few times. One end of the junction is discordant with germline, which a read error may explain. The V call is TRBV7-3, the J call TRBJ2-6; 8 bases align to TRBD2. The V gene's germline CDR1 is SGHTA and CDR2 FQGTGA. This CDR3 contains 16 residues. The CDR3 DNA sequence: TGTGCCAGCAGCCTAACCGGGGGGGCTGGGGCCAACGTCCTGACTTTC. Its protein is CASSLTGGAGANVLTF.

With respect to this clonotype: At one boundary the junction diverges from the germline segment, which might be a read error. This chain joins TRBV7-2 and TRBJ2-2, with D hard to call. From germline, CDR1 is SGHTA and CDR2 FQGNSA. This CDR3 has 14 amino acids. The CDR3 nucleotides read TGTGCCGGCAGCCTCCTGGCGAACACCGGGGAGCTGTTTTTT. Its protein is CAGSLLANTGELFF.

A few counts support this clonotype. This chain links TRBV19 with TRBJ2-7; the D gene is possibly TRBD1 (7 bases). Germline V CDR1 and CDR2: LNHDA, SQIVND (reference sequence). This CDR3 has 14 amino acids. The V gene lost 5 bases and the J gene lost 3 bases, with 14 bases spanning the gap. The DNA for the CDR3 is TGTGCCAGTAGTGAAGGAGGGGGCATCTACGAGCAGTACTTC. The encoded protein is CASSEGGGIYEQYF.

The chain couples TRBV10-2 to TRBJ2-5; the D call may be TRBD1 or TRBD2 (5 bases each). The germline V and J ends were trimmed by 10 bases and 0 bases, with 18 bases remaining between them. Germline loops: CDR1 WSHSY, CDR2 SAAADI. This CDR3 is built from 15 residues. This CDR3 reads CATEPDGADQETQYF. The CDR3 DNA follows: TGCGCCACCGAACCGGACGGGGCAGACCAAGAGACCCAGTACTTC.

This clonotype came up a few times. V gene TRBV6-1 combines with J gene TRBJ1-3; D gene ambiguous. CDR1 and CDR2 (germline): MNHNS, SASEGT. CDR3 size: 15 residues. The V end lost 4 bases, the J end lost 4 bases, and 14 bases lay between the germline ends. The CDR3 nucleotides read TGTGCCAGCAGTGGAAGCCCCCAACAAGGAAACACCATATATTTT. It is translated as CASSGSPQQGNTIYF.

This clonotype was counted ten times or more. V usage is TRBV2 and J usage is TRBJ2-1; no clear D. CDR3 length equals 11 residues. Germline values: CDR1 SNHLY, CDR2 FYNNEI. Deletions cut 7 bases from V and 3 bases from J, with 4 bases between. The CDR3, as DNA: TGTGCCAGCACCTTCTACAATGAGCAGTTCTTC. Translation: CASTFYNEQFF. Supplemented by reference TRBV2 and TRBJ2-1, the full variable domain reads EPEVTQTPSHQVTQMGQEVILRCVPISNHLYFYWYRQILGQKVEFLVSFYNNEISEKSEIFDDQFSVERPDGSNFTLKIRSTKLEDSAMYFCASTFYNEQFFGPGTRLTVL.

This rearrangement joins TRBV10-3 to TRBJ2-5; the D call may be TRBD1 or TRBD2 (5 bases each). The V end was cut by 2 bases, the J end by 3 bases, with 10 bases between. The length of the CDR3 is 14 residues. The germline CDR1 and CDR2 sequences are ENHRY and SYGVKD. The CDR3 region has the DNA TGTGCCATCAGTGAGGGGGGACGGGAAGAGACCCAGTACTTC. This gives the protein CAISEGGREETQYF.

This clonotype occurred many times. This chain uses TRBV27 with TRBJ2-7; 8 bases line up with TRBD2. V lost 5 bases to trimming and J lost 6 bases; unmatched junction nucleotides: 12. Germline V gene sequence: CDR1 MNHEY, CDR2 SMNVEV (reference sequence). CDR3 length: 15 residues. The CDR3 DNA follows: TGTGCCAGCAGTCCATCAGCGGGAGCATACGGCGAGCAGTACTTC. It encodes CASSPSAGAYGEQYF.

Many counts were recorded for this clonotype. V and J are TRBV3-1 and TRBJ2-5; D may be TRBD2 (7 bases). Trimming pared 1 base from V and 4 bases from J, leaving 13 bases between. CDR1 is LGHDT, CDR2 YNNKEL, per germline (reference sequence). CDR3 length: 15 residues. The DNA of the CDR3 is TGTGCCAGCAGCCAAGGAAGGGGGGGCGGAGAGACCCAGTACTTC. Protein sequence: CASSQGRGGGETQYF.

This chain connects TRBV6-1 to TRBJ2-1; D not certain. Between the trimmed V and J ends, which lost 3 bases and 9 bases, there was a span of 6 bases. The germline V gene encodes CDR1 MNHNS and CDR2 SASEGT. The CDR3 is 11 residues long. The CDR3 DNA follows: TGTGCCAGCAGTGAGGGCGGTGAGCAGTTCTTC. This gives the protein CASSEGGEQFF.

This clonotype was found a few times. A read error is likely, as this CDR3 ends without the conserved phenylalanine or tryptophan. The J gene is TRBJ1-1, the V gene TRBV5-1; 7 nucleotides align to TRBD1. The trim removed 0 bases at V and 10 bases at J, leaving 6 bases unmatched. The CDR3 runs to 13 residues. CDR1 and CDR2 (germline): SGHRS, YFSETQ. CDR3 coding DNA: TGCGCCAGCAGCTTGGGGCCACAGGGGAGAGCTTTCCTT. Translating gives CASSLGPQGRAFL.